These T cell receptor beta chains were read from a single sample in a study of blood T cell repertoires in COVID-19. Here immunoSEQ multiplex PCR was the method, and the copy in TCRdb shows in-frame clones only, minus some. This sample has about 260,000 clones, with around 84% found just once. Sequencing was done on a sample of PBMCs or T cells enriched from blood (not recorded which). The receptors here all came from a man aged 25-40 years with acute COVID-19. Both conserved end residues are part of each CDR3. Each record gives: D gene, V gene, clone size, J gene, CDR3 DNA, CDR3 protein. The D gene is left open where the match is weak. Only some rows state a clone size, as once, few, many or a class for expanded clones.

-	TRBV27	-	TRBJ2-5	TGTGCCAGCAGTTTCTGGGCTAACCAAGAGACCCAGTACTTC	CASSFWANQETQYF
TRBD1	TRBV2	-	TRBJ1-5	TGTGCCAGCAACCCCGGGACAGGGTCTCAGCCCCAGCATTTT	CASNPGTGSQPQHF
-	TRBV9	-	TRBJ1-1	TGTGCCAGCAGCGTAGGTCCGCGGGGTAGCACTGAAGCTTTCTTT	CASSVGPRGSTEAFF
TRBD2	TRBV6-6	-	TRBJ2-1	TGTGCCAGCACTCAGGGACTAACCTACAATGAGCAGTTCTTC	CASTQGLTYNEQFF
TRBD1	TRBV6-6	few	TRBJ1-5	TGTGCCAGCAGTCGAAGATCCGGGACAGGGGATCAGCCCCAGCATTTT	CASSRRSGTGDQPQHF
-	TRBV21-1	-	TRBJ1-6	TGTGCCAGCAGCAAAATTCCCCCAGGGGGCATCACACCCCTCCACTTT	CASSKIPPGGITPLHF
-	TRBV6-5	-	TRBJ1-6	TGTGCCGCTAGGGGCTCCTATAATTCACCCCTCCACTTT	CAARGSYNSPLHF
-	TRBV19	-	TRBJ2-2	TGTGCCAGTAGTTTAGTACAGGGCACCGGGGAGCTGTTTTTT	CASSLVQGTGELFF
-	TRBV7-3	-	TRBJ2-1	TGTGCCAGCAGCGATAACAGGGGCGGGAACGGTGAGCAGTTCTTC	CASSDNRGGNGEQFF
-	TRBV24-1	-	TRBJ2-2	TGTGCCACCAGTGATTCAGGGGTAACCGGGGAGCTGTTTTTT	CATSDSGVTGELFF
-	TRBV19	-	TRBJ2-3	TGTGCCAGTAGTTCGGAGGGTAGATTGGCAGATACGCAGTATTTT	CASSSEGRLADTQYF
TRBD1	TRBV27	-	TRBJ1-5	TGTGCCAGCAGCCGGACAGGCCGAGGGAGCAATCAGCCCCAGCATTTT	CASSRTGRGSNQPQHF
TRBD1	TRBV5-5	-	TRBJ1-5	TGTGCCAGCAGCTTGGGGACAGGAGGCAATCAGCCCCAGCATTTT	CASSLGTGGNQPQHF
TRBD2	TRBV18	-	TRBJ2-1	TGTGCCAGCTCACCGACTAGCCGGAATGAGCAGTTCTTC	CASSPTSRNEQFF
TRBD1	TRBV19	-	TRBJ2-2	TGTGCCAGTAACCCTAGACAGGGTAACGGGGAGCTGTTTTTT	CASNPRQGNGELFF
-	TRBV3-1/TRBV3-2	-	TRBJ2-1	TGTGCCTCAGGTAGGGGGATGAATGAGCAGTTCTTC	CASGRGMNEQFF
-	TRBV19	-	TRBJ1-1	TGTGCCAGTAGTATAGAGGGCGGACAGAGGGCTTTCTTT	CASSIEGGQRAFF
-	TRBV19	few	TRBJ1-5	TGTGCCAGTATGGCAGGGGTACTAAATCAGCCCCAGCATTTT	CASMAGVLNQPQHF
-	TRBV6-5	-	TRBJ1-3	TGTGCCAGCAGCCAATGGGCAGGGCCTGGAAACACCATATATTTT	CASSQWAGPGNTIYF
-	TRBV6-5	-	TRBJ1-4	TGTGCCAGCTCTGTAAATGAAAAACTGTTTTTT	CASSVNEKLFF
-	TRBV27	-	TRBJ1-1	TGTGCCAGCAGAACCTTACAGGTATTTAGTTCGAACACTGAAGCTTTCTTT	CASRTLQVFSSNTEAFF
TRBD2	TRBV29-1	once	TRBJ2-2	TGCAGCGTTAGTAGGACTAGCGACCCCGGGGAGCTGTTTTTT	CSVSRTSDPGELFF
-	TRBV9	-	TRBJ2-1	TGTGCCAGCAGCTACTCTAATGAGCAGTTCTTC	CASSYSNEQFF
TRBD1	TRBV6-1	-	TRBJ1-1	TGTGCCAGCAGTGAACTAGGACAGGGTGTGACTGAAGCTTTCTTT	CASSELGQGVTEAFF
TRBD1	TRBV10-2	few	TRBJ1-6	TGCGCCAGCAGTGAGTCGGGACAGGGCAGGTCACCCCTCCACTTT	CASSESGQGRSPLHF
TRBD1	TRBV6-5	-	TRBJ1-6	TGTGCCAGCAGTTACTCTAGGACAGGTGATTCACCCCTCCACTTT	CASSYSRTGDSPLHF
-	TRBV9	-	TRBJ1-1	TGTGCCAGCAGCGTAGCGGTGGAAGCGGCTGAAGCTTTCTTT	CASSVAVEAAEAFF
TRBD2	TRBV7-9	-	TRBJ2-3	TGTGCCAGCAGCACACAAAGGGGCGAACTAGCGGGACCGGGGGCAGATACGCAGTATTTT	CASSTQRGELAGPGADTQYF
-	TRBV7-9	-	TRBJ2-5	TGTGCCAGCAGCTTAGTTGGCCGGGTGAGGGGGGAGACCCAGTACTTC	CASSLVGRVRGETQYF
TRBD2	TRBV29-1	-	TRBJ2-1	TGCAGCGGGGGGAGGAGGCGGGAGAACACCTACAATGAGCAGTTCTTC	CSGGRRRENTYNEQFF
-	TRBV2	-	TRBJ1-2	TGTGCCAGCAGTAGACAGGATCTTGGCTACACCTTC	CASSRQDLGYTF
TRBD1	TRBV29-1	-	TRBJ1-2	TGCAGCGCCCGGACAGGGGTGGGTTATGGCTACACCTTC	CSARTGVGYGYTF
TRBD2	TRBV5-1	-	TRBJ2-1	TGTGCCAGCAGCTTGGGACTAGCGACCTACAATGAGCAGTTCTTC	CASSLGLATYNEQFF
-	TRBV25-1	-	TRBJ1-5	TGTGCCAGCAGCCCACAGGGTCTCAGCAATCAGCCCCAGCATTTT	CASSPQGLSNQPQHF
-	TRBV4-2	-	TRBJ2-1	TGTGCCAGCAGCCAAGATTCGCAGATTCCGAATGAGCAGTTCTTC	CASSQDSQIPNEQFF
-	TRBV18	-	TRBJ2-5	TGTGCCAGCTCACCGCAGGGCCTCCAAGAGACCCAGTACTTC	CASSPQGLQETQYF
-	TRBV3-1/TRBV3-2	-	TRBJ2-1	TGTGCCAGCAGCCACACGCTGGGCGGGGCCAATGAGCAGTTCTTC	CASSHTLGGANEQFF
TRBD1	TRBV7-3	-	TRBJ1-6	TGTGCCAGCAGCACCGGGACAGAGAATTCACCCCTCCACTTT	CASSTGTENSPLHF
TRBD1	TRBV12-5	-	TRBJ1-1	TGTGCTAGTGGAACCGGACAGGGGTTTTGGACTGAAGCTTTCTTT	CASGTGQGFWTEAFF
TRBD2	TRBV7-9	-	TRBJ2-5	TGTGCCAGCAGCTGGACTAGCGGACAAGAGACCCAGTACTTC	CASSWTSGQETQYF
-	TRBV21-1	-	TRBJ1-5	TGTGCCAGCAGCAACCGGGACAGGGAATACGGCGATCAGCCCCAGCATTTT	CASSNRDREYGDQPQHF
-	TRBV5-4	-	TRBJ1-4	TGTGCCAGCAGCTTGGCGGGGGTACGTGAAAAACTGTTTTTT	CASSLAGVREKLFF
TRBD1	TRBV29-1	-	TRBJ2-5	TGCAGCGTCGCACCCAATGGACAGGGAGAGACCCAGTACTTC	CSVAPNGQGETQYF
-	TRBV6-5	-	TRBJ1-1	TGTGCCAGTACGATGCTGACGGAGCGAAACACTGAAGCTTTCTTT	CASTMLTERNTEAFF